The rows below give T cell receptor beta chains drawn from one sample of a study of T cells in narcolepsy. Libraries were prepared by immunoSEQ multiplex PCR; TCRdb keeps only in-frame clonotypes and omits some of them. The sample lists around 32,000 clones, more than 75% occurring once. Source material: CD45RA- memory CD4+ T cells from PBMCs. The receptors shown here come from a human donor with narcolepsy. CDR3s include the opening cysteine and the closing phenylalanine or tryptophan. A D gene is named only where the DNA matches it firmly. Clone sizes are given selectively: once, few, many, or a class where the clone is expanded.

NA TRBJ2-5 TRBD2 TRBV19 TGTGCCAGTAGTGATTTCCCGGTAGCGGGAATCGGAGAGCAGTACTTC CASSDFPVAGIGEQYF
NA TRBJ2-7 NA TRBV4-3 TGCGCCAGCAGCCAATCAACAGATTACGAGCAGTACTTC CASSQSTDYEQYF
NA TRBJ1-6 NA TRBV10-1 TGCGCCAGCAGTGTCGACTGGAATTCACCCCTCCACTTT CASSVDWNSPLHF
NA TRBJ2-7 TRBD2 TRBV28 TGTGCCAGCATCACGTCCGGGACTAGCAGCTACGAGCAGTACTTC CASITSGTSSYEQYF
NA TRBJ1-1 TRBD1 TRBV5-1 TGCGCCAGCAGCACTACCCACAGGGGGCTGACTGAAGCTTTCTTT CASSTTHRGLTEAFF
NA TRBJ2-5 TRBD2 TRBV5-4 TGTGCCAGCAGGGGGGGAGGTAGCGGGTTACAAGAGACCCAGTACTTC CASRGGGSGLQETQYF
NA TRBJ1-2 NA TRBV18 TGTGCCAGCTCACCACCGCGGGGAGAGGGCTATGGCTACACCTTC CASSPPRGEGYGYTF
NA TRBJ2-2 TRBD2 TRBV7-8 TGTGCCAGCACCGCAATTAGCGGGAGAAACACCGGGGAGCTGTTTTTT CASTAISGRNTGELFF
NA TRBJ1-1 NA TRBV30 TGTGCCTGGAGTGTATATCTCCTTGGTCAGGGGAACACTGAAGCTTTCTTT CAWSVYLLGQGNTEAFF
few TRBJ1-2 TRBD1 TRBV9 TGTGCCAGCAGCCCAAACCTACAGGGGGCGAGCGGCTACACCTTC CASSPNLQGASGYTF
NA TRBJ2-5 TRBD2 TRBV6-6 TGTGCCAGCAGCCGACTAGCGGGAGGAGGTGAGACCCAGTACTTC CASSRLAGGGETQYF
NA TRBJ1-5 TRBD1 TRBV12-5 TGTGCTAGTGGTTTGGACGGCAGGGGGCTTCCTTATAGCAATCAGCCCCAGCATTTT CASGLDGRGLPYSNQPQHF
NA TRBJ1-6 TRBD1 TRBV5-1 TGCGCCAGCAGCTCGACAGGGACGCCCAATTCACCCCTCCACTTT CASSSTGTPNSPLHF
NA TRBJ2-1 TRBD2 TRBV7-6 TGTGCCAGCAGCTTAGTTGCGCGGGGGGTCTCAGGCCATGAGCAGTTCTTC CASSLVARGVSGHEQFF
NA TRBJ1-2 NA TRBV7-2 TGTGCCAGCAGCGCCCCATTCTATGGCTACACCTTC CASSAPFYGYTF
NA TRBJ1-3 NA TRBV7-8 TGTGCCAGCAGCCCGGTGGACAGCCTTTCGTCTGGAAACACCATATATTTT CASSPVDSLSSGNTIYF
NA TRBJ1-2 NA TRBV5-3 TGTGCCAGCAGCTTGGTGGGGACATCTGGAGGCTACACCTTC CASSLVGTSGGYTF
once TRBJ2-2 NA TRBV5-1 TGCGCCAGCAGCGAGGGACTGGTAACCGGCGGGGAGCTGTTTTTT CASSEGLVTGGELFF
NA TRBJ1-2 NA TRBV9 TGTGCCAGCAGCTCGGGACACCTCTATGGCTACACCTTC CASSSGHLYGYTF
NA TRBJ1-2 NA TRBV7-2 TGTGCCAGCAGCCAGTCAACTCCGGGACAATCTGGCTACACCTTC CASSQSTPGQSGYTF
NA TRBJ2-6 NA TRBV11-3 TGTGCCAGCAGCTCAAGCTCTGGGGCCAACGTCCTGACTTTC CASSSSSGANVLTF
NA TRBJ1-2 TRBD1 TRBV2 TGTGCCAGCAGGGGGACAGGGTATGGCTACACCTTC CASRGTGYGYTF
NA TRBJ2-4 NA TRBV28 TGTGCCAGCGGGAGGGGGCAGGCCAACATTCAGTACTTC CASGRGQANIQYF
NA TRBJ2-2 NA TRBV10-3 TGTGCCATCCAAGGCGGGGGAGAAGGGGGTACCGGGGAGCTGTTTTTT CAIQGGGEGGTGELFF
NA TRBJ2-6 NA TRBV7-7 TGTGCCAGCGGGTACTCTGGGGCCAACGTCCTGACTTTC CASGYSGANVLTF